Following are 4 T cell receptor beta chains from one sample sequenced in a study of blood T cells in healthy people across ages. The use of a sample-barcoded 5' primer and a J-beta primer mix characterized a second PCR of about 7 to 12 cycles. From the 5' RACE reads, TCRdb called clonotypes with MiXCR, one entry per CDR3 protein. The data hold 700,000 to 850,000 distinct CDR3 sequences, with 53% observed a single time. Sequenced: blood. Receptors were obtained from a man older than 75 in good health.

The chain is built from TRBV20-1 and TRBJ1-5; 7 bases line up with TRBD1. The CDR3 loop spans 14 amino acids. Trimming took 3 bases from V and 7 from J; bases not matched to a gene: 9. Germline V gene lookup returns CDR1 DFQATT and CDR2 SNEGSKA (reference sequence). CDR3 protein: CSARARQGGQPQHF. CDR3 sequence (DNA): TGCAGTGCTAGGGCCCGACAGGGAGGCCAGCCCCAGCATTTT.

Regarding this clonotype: Given a much more abundant clone one base away, this may be a read error. The chain uses TRBV4-1 and TRBJ1-4, with D unclear. Looked up from germline, CDR1 is MGHRA and CDR2 is YSYEKL. Deletions cut 1 base from V and 4 bases from J, with 10 bases between. The CDR3 is 15 residues long. This chain's CDR3 is CASSQGRPLNEKLFF. The CDR3 DNA follows: TGCGCCAGCAGCCAAGGAAGACCCCTTAATGAAAAACTGTTTTTT.

This clonotype turned up a few times. J is TRBJ2-5 and V is TRBV20-1; D uncertain. V was pared by 0 bases and J by 4 bases, with 15 bases between. Germline V gene sequence: CDR1 DFQATT, CDR2 SNEGSKA (reference sequence). The CDR3 extends over 15 amino acids. The CDR3: CSARDSWGATETQYF. Written as DNA, the CDR3 is TGCAGTGCTAGAGATAGTTGGGGTGCGACAGAGACCCAGTACTTC.

The sample holds a few counts of this clonotype. V and J are TRBV14 and TRBJ1-2; D is unclear. V gave up 3 bases and J gave up 7 bases, with 9 bases separating them. There are 12 residues in the CDR3. CDR1 and CDR2 (germline): SGHDN, FVKESK. The CDR3 sequence is CASSHGKGGYTF. CDR3 DNA sequence: TGTGCCAGCAGCCACGGGAAGGGTGGCTACACCTTC.